This entry lists 11 T cell receptor beta chains sequenced from one sample in a study of neoadjuvant anti-PD-1 for oral cavity cancer. Repertoires were generated with immunoSEQ multiplex PCR, while TCRdb's copy carries only in-frame clones and drops some. This sample yields 4,500 to 6,000 clones, of which about three fifths are seen a single time; about 7% belongs to the top ten. Here the sequenced sample was tumor tissue, taken before nivolumab (anti-PD-1) treatment. The receptors originated from a person between 35 and 79 years old with oral cavity squamous cell carcinoma.

This clone was counted only a few times. The chain links TRBV6-5 to TRBJ1-1; no reliable D call. Per the germline V gene, CDR1 is MNHEY and CDR2 is SVGAGI. V was clipped by 0 bases and J by 1 base, with 6 bases between them. This CDR3 is built from 14 residues. Here the CDR3 reads CASSYSGSNTEAFF. CDR3 DNA: TGTGCCAGCAGTTACTCCGGGTCGAACACTGAAGCTTTCTTT.

This chain uses TRBV2 with TRBJ1-6, with D unclear. Germline assignment: CDR1 SNHLY and CDR2 FYNNEI. There are 13 residues in the CDR3. V lost 2 bases, J lost 6 bases, and 5 bases lay in between. CDR3 region: CASSEYGNSPLHF. The CDR3 bases are TGTGCCAGCAGTGAATACGGTAATTCACCCCTCCACTTT.

The count of this clone is one. This chain uses TRBV9 with TRBJ1-1, with 7 bases lining up with TRBD1. Trimming removed 4 bases from V and 9 bases from J; junction bases left unmatched: 6. The CDR3 covers 12 residues. From germline, CDR1 is SGDLS and CDR2 YYNGEE. The CDR3 reads CASSSMDRQAFF. The CDR3, as DNA: TGTGCCAGCAGCTCAATGGACAGGCAAGCTTTCTTT.

The rearrangement links TRBV6-4 to TRBJ2-1; no firm D call. Germline CDR1 and CDR2: MRHNA and SNTAGT. The CDR3 extends over 13 amino acids. V was cut by 8 bases and J by 8 bases, with 16 bases left in between. The CDR3 is CASSGGPQDEQFF. Written as DNA, the CDR3 is TGTGCCAGCTCGGGCGGCCCTCAGGATGAGCAGTTCTTC.

In its sample, this clone was seen a few times. This sequence joins TRBV5-4 and TRBJ2-7; 9 positions match TRBD1. This CDR3 comprises 15 residues. The J segment lost 0 bases and the V segment lost 5 bases, leaving 6 bases of the junction unmatched. Germline V lookup: CDR1 SGHNT, CDR2 YYREEE (reference sequence). The CDR3 is CASRPGTGHSYEQYF. DNA of the CDR3: TGTGCCAGCAGGCCTGGGACAGGGCACTCCTACGAGCAGTACTTC. Supplemented by reference TRBV5-4 and TRBJ2-7, the full variable domain reads ETGVTQSPTHLIKTRGQQVTLRCSSQSGHNTVSWYQQALGQGPQFIFQYYREEENGRGNFPPRFSGLQFPNYSSELNVNALELDDSALYLCASRPGTGHSYEQYFGPGTRLTVT.

The chain has TRBV19 and TRBJ1-6; the match to TRBD1 covers 7 bases. V shed 4 bases and J 9 bases; nucleotides not matched to a gene: 9. Germline CDR1 and CDR2: LNHDA and SQIVND (reference sequence). CDR3 length: 15 amino acids. CDR3 amino acids: CASSTSYRGGSPLHF. CDR3 nucleotides: TGTGCCAGTAGTACAAGCTACAGGGGTGGTTCACCCCTCCACTTT.

This clone was detected a few times. This chain uses TRBV10-3 with TRBJ1-1; 7 bases are shared with TRBD1. Looked up from germline, CDR1 is ENHRY and CDR2 is SYGVKD. This CDR3 region has 14 residues. Unmatched junction bases numbered 2, after V lost 3 bases and J lost 1 base. This CDR3 is CAISDQGGNTEAFF. CDR3 nucleotide sequence: TGTGCCATCAGTGATCAGGGGGGGAACACTGAAGCTTTCTTT.

This clone was observed a handful of times. The V call is TRBV11-2, the J call TRBJ1-5; perhaps TRBD1 as D (6 bases). Trimming left V 2 bases short and J 4 bases short, with 12 bases between. Germline CDR1 SGHAT, CDR2 FQNNGV. The CDR3 has 15 amino acids. CDR3 DNA: TGTGCCAGCAGCTTACAAACAGGGATTAATCAGCCCCAGCATTTT. Its protein product is CASSLQTGINQPQHF.

The J gene is TRBJ2-5, the V gene TRBV11-2; D gene unclear. CDR1 and CDR2 from the germline V gene are SGHAT and FQNNGV. The CDR3 runs 12 residues. Between the trimmed V and J ends, which lost 1 base and 5 bases, there was a span of 5 bases. The chain's CDR3 is CASSLVSETQYF. The CDR3 DNA follows: TGTGCCAGCAGCTTAGTATCGGAGACCCAGTACTTC. Based on the CDR3 plus reference TRBV11-2 and TRBJ2-5, the full variable domain is EAGVAQSPRYKIIEKRQSVAFWCNPISGHATLYWYQQILGQGPKLLIQFQNNGVVDDSQLPKDRFSAERLKGVDSTLKIQPAKLEDSAVYLCASSLVSETQYFGPGTRLLVL.

CDR3 sequence reads: CASSETGETEAFF. The CDR3 DNA sequence: TGCGCCAGCAGTGAAACCGGGGAAACTGAAGCTTTCTTT. The V and J genes are TRBV10-1 and TRBJ1-1, with D uncertain. The CDR3 is 13 residues long. V was cut by 3 bases and J by 5 bases, with 10 bases left in between. Germline assignment: CDR1 WNHNN and CDR2 SYGVQD (reference sequence).

CDR3 in amino acids: CASSPARREKETQYF. In nucleotides, the CDR3 is TGTGCCAGCAGTCCCGCGCGTCGCGAAAAGGAGACCCAGTACTTC. The rearrangement joins TRBV28 to TRBJ2-5; D ambiguous. The V end lost 5 bases, the J end lost 5 bases, and 18 bases lay between the germline ends. The length of the CDR3 is 15 residues. Germline-derived CDR1 and CDR2 are MDHEN and SYDVKM.